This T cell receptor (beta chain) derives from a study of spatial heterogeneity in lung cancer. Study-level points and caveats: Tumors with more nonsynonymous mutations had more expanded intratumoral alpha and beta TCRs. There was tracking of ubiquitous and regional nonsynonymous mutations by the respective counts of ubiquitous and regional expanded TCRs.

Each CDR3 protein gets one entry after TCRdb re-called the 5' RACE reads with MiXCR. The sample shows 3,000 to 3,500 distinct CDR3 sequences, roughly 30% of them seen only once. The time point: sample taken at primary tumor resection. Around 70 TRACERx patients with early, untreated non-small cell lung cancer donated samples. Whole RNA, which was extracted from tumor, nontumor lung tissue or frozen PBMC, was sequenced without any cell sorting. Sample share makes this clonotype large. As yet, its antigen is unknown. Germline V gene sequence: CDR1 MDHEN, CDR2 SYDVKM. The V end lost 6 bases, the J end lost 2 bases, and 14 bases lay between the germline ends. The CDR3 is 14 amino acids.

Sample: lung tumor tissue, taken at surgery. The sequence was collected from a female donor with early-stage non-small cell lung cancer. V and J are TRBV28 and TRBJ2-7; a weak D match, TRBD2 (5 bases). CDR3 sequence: CASSRRSGAYEQYF. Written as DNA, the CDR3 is TGTGCCAGCAGCCGGAGGAGTGGCGCCTACGAGCAGTACTTC.